What follows are 3 T cell receptor beta chains derived from one specimen sequenced in a study of cytomegalovirus exposure and HLA in healthy donors. PCR amplification relied on 60 Vbeta primers (plus 13 Jbeta primers). Profiled with immunoSEQ multiplex PCR; TCRdb holds only in-frame clones, not every one. The table lists 150,000 to 200,000 clones, roughly 75% of them singletons, with approximately 2.1% in the top ten. Material: PBMCs. The receptors were sampled from a woman aged 25-40 years in good health and CMV-seronegative.

The rearrangement links TRBV18 to TRBJ1-4; the match to TRBD1 covers 9 bases. This CDR3 is built from 17 residues. Germline CDR1 KGHSH, CDR2 LQKENI. V shed 5 bases and J 0 bases; nucleotides not matched to a gene: 7. The CDR3 reads CASSFQTGGATNEKLFF. CDR3 nucleotide sequence: TGTGCCAGCTCATTCCAAACAGGGGGCGCAACTAATGAAAAACTGTTTTTT.

The V gene is TRBV2, the J gene TRBJ1-4, with 9 bases identical to TRBD1. Germline assignment: CDR1 SNHLY and CDR2 FYNNEI. The V gene end was trimmed by 4 bases and the J gene end by 5 bases; junction bases not matched to a gene: 8. The CDR3 extends over 16 amino acids. CDR3 in DNA: TGTGCCAGCAGTGCCCGTTCCGGGACAGGGAATGAAAAACTGTTTTTT. It is translated as CASSARSGTGNEKLFF.

The V call is TRBV5-4, the J call TRBJ2-5; the D gene is possibly TRBD2 (5 bases). The CDR3 has 14 amino acids. The germline CDR1 and CDR2 sequences are SGHNT and YYREEE (reference sequence). The V gene lost 0 bases and the J gene lost 5 bases, with 11 bases spanning the gap. The CDR3 protein is CASSLGTPGETQYF. DNA for the CDR3: TGTGCCAGCAGCTTGGGGACCCCGGGGGAGACCCAGTACTTC.